This TCR beta chain was sequenced for a study of CD8 T cells in ankylosing spondylitis. Notes on the study in general: A motif of several highly homologous TCR beta variants was seen as apparently characteristic of ankylosing spondylitis blood. Significantly higher representation of disease-linked clones was reported for matched ankylosing spondylitis synovial fluid. Certain motif variants had earlier appeared in reactive arthritis synovial fluid and blood.

This clonotype appeared a few times. Its antigen is undetermined. As the method for making TCR beta libraries, quantitative 5'-RACE with molecular barcodes was used. TCRdb re-called the 5' RACE reads with MiXCR, one entry per CDR3 protein. Of about 540,000 distinct CDR3 sequences listed, over 9.5% are singletons. Sequencing input: blood, either unsorted or a sorted T cell fraction (not recorded which). The receptor was isolated from a male donor with ankylosing spondylitis.

CDR3 region: CSARPERLAGVHGGELFF. The CDR3 DNA follows: TGCAGTGCCCGCCCCGAGCGACTAGCGGGAGTTCATGGCGGGGAGCTGTTTTTT. The chain links TRBV20-1 to TRBJ2-2, with 12 bases lining up with TRBD2. CDR1 is DFQATT, CDR2 SNEGSKA, per germline (reference sequence). V gave up 6 bases and J gave up 7 bases; unmatched junction bases: 18. The length of the CDR3 is 18 residues.